This entry lists 14 T cell receptor beta chains sequenced from one sample in a study of blood T cell repertoires in COVID-19. Produced via immunoSEQ multiplex PCR; TCRdb's table is partial and in-frame only. The sample has around 190,000 clones; 80% are singletons. Sequenced input: peripheral blood. The source of these receptors is a man between 60 and 75 years old with acute or convalescent COVID-19.

DNA for the CDR3: TGTGCCAGTAGTACACAAGAGACCCAGTACTTC. Amino acids: CASSTQETQYF. The chain uses TRBV19 and TRBJ2-5; the D is unclear. The V end was cut by 4 bases, the J end by 2 bases, with 2 bases between. Germline V CDR1 and CDR2: LNHDA, SQIVND (reference sequence). This CDR3 spans 11 amino acids.

The rearrangement links TRBV14 to TRBJ2-3; D is possibly TRBD2 (6 bases). V shed 4 bases and J shed 1 base, with 12 bases lying between them. Germline values: CDR1 SGHDN, CDR2 FVKESK. This CDR3 region has 15 residues. DNA of the CDR3: TGTGCCAGCAGCCGGGCGGGACTCCGCACAGATACGCAGTATTTT. Amino acids: CASSRAGLRTDTQYF.

The genes are TRBV9 and TRBJ2-7; 7 bases match TRBD1. Germline loops: CDR1 SGDLS, CDR2 YYNGEE. The CDR3 is made up of 16 amino acids. The junction had 6 bases not matched to a gene; V was cut back by 0 bases and J by 0 bases. CDR3 loop: CASSVERDSPSYEQYF. Here the CDR3 DNA reads TGTGCCAGCAGCGTAGAACGGGACAGCCCCTCCTACGAGCAGTACTTC. The whole variable domain, remainder taken from reference TRBV9 and TRBJ2-7, is DSGVTQTPKHLITATGQRVTLRCSPRSGDLSVYWYQQSLDQGLQFLIQYYNGEERAKGNILERFSAQQFPDLHSELNLSSLELGDSALYFCASSVERDSPSYEQYFGPGTRLTVT.

The chain is built from TRBV4-3 and TRBJ2-5, with TRBD2 identical over 12 bases. This CDR3 has 16 residues. Losses at the gene ends were 3 bases for V and 4 bases for J; bases not matched to a gene: 6. The germline gives CDR1 LGHNA, CDR2 YSLEER. CDR3 loop: CASSQYLAGGRETQYF. CDR3 coding DNA: TGCGCCAGCAGCCAGTACCTAGCGGGGGGGCGAGAGACCCAGTACTTC.

The genes are TRBV30 and TRBJ2-3; TRBD1 might be the D (7 bases). Trimming pared 7 bases from V and 2 bases from J, leaving 16 bases between. The germline V gene has CDR1 GTSNPN and CDR2 SVGIG (reference sequence). The CDR3 loop spans 14 amino acids. The CDR3 coding sequence is TGTGCCTCCTCAGGGGGGACCTCCACAGATACGCAGTATTTT. It is translated as CASSGGTSTDTQYF.

The rearrangement uses TRBV5-1 and TRBJ1-2; possibly TRBD1 for D (6 bases). The ends were cut back, 5 bases at V and 2 bases at J, with 13 bases in the middle. CDR3 length equals 14 residues. Germline values: CDR1 SGHRS, CDR2 YFSETQ. The CDR3 nucleotides are TGCGCCAGCAGACCCCCGGGACAAAACTATGGCTACACCTTC. Its protein product is CASRPPGQNYGYTF.

The chain joins TRBV18 to TRBJ1-1, with 8 bases aligning to TRBD1. V was pared by 6 bases and J by 1 base, with 4 bases of the junction left unmatched. The CDR3 has 14 residues. Germline CDR1 and CDR2: KGHSH and LQKENI. The CDR3 DNA reads TGTGCCAGCTCGGAGACAGGGGCGAACACTGAAGCTTTCTTT. This encodes CASSETGANTEAFF.

The V call is TRBV9, the J call TRBJ2-7; 10 nucleotides agree with TRBD2. Germline CDR1 SGDLS, CDR2 YYNGEE. The trim removed 4 bases at V and 5 bases at J, leaving 9 bases unmatched. CDR3 length: 15 amino acids. CDR3 region: CASSNLAGATHEQYF. CDR3 bases: TGTGCCAGCAGCAACCTAGCGGGAGCCACCCACGAGCAGTACTTC.

The chain links TRBV4-3 to TRBJ1-2; no reliable D call. This CDR3 is built from 17 residues. The germline V and J ends were trimmed by 0 bases and 7 bases, with 21 bases remaining between them. Germline V gene data show CDR1 as LGHNA and CDR2 as YSLEER. The CDR3 reads CASSQENQASLTSGYTF. The CDR3 DNA is TGCGCCAGCAGCCAAGAGAATCAGGCCTCCTTGACGAGTGGCTACACCTTC.

The chain recombines TRBV9 with TRBJ1-4, with D perhaps TRBD1 (5 bases). Germline-derived CDR1 and CDR2 are SGDLS and YYNGEE. Trimming pared 2 bases from V and 8 bases from J, leaving 13 bases between. The CDR3 runs 14 residues. In DNA form, the CDR3 reads TGTGCCAGCAGCGTGGGGGGGATTGGAGAAAAACTGTTTTTT. Translated: CASSVGGIGEKLFF.

This clone appeared a single time. This chain connects TRBV7-9 to TRBJ1-6; no clear D gene. The germline gives CDR1 SEHNR, CDR2 FQNEAQ (reference sequence). The germline V and J ends were trimmed by 3 bases and 10 bases, with 13 bases remaining between them. The CDR3 runs 14 residues. The CDR3 bases are TGTGCCAGCAGCTTTGGCGGGGATGGATCACCCCTCCACTTT. This gives the protein CASSFGGDGSPLHF.

The chain links TRBV27 to TRBJ2-7, with D perhaps TRBD2 (6 bases). V gave up 2 bases and J gave up 11 bases, with 16 bases separating them. Germline V gene lookup returns CDR1 MNHEY and CDR2 SMNVEV (reference sequence). This CDR3 is 13 amino acids long. This CDR3 is CASSLRTGGRKYF. The CDR3 nucleotides are TGTGCCAGCAGTTTACGAACAGGAGGGAGGAAGTACTTC.

This clone was seen only a few times. The chain combines TRBV6-5 with TRBJ2-2; D not resolved. CDR1 is MNHEY and CDR2 is SVGAGI in the germline V gene. The CDR3 contains 13 residues. Trimming cost V 6 bases and J 4 bases, with 9 bases left between them. The CDR3 spells CASRPSPTGELFF. CDR3 nucleotides: TGTGCCAGCAGACCAAGCCCCACCGGGGAGCTGTTTTTT.

V and J are TRBV4-3 and TRBJ1-3, with D unresolved. The CDR3 spans 18 residues. CDR1 and CDR2 (germline): LGHNA, YSLEER. The germline V and J ends were trimmed by 0 bases and 4 bases, with 19 bases remaining between them. In DNA form, the CDR3 reads TGCGCCAGCAGCCAAGAGATAGCAAGACGGAGAGACGGAAACACCATATATTTT. It specifies CASSQEIARRRDGNTIYF.